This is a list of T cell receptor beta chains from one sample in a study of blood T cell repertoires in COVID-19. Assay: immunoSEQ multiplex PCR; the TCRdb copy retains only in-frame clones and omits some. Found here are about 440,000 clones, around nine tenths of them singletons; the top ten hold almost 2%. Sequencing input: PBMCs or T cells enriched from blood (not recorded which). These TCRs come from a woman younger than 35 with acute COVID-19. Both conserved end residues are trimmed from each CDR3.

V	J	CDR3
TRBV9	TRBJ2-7	ASSAPGQGASYEQY
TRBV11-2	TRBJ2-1	ASSSDRGFGEQF
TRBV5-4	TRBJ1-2	ASSHLLKTGGYYGYT
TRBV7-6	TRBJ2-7	ASSPDRFYEQY
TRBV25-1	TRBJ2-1	ASSDTGDRTYNEQF
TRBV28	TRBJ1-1	ATRQGNTEAF
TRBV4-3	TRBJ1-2	ASSQEGGLRAYGYT
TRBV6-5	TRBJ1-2	ASSYGGPIFGYT
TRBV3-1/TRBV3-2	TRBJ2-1	ASSQEGWGEEQF
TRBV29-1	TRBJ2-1	SVEGGLNEQF
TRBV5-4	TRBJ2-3	ASSLAGVTDTQY
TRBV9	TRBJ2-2	ASRSGRLAGKGNTGELF
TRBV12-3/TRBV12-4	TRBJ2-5	ASKGGQQETQY